What follows is one T cell receptor (beta chain) and its context. Its antigen is unidentified. The data originate from a study of cytomegalovirus exposure and HLA in healthy donors. Study results and caveats: Segments of the TCR beta V type were, in most cases, productive about 90% or about 30% of the time in an earlier analysis. Researchers reported in a later analysis that a missense DCLRE1C variant was tied to TCR beta V- and J-gene trimming. Presence/absence analyses rested on an assumption that sequencing depth was roughly uniform across donors.

PCR was performed using 60 Vbeta and 13 Jbeta primers. This table comes from immunoSEQ multiplex PCR, and its TCRdb copy is limited to in-frame clones, with some not included. Its listing shows tens of thousands of clones. V was clipped by 3 bases and J by 5 bases, with 8 bases between them. CDR1 and CDR2 (germline): GTSNPN, SVGIG (reference sequence). CDR3 length: 11 residues. The TCR comes from a woman in her twenties or thirties in good health and CMV-seronegative. Source material: PBMCs. The chain employs TRBV30 and TRBJ2-7, with no clear D. CDR3: CAWSRSHEQYF. The DNA of the CDR3 is TGTGCCTGGAGCAGGTCCCACGAGCAGTACTTC.